Below are 26 T cell receptor beta chains sequenced from a single sample in a study of T cell changes during pregnancy in multiple sclerosis. Some clones are missing from TCRdb's copy, which holds only in-frame ones; the method was immunoSEQ multiplex PCR. The sample consists of 45,000 to 65,000 clones, 85% to 95% of them appearing once. The sample in question was CD8+ T cells from peripheral blood mononuclear cells, obtained in the third trimester of pregnancy. The receptors stem from a female donor with multiple sclerosis, enrolled in a pregnancy study.

J is TRBJ1-5 and V is TRBV7-6; TRBD1 matches at 9 bases. The CDR3 spans 14 residues. From germline, CDR1 is SGHVS and CDR2 FNYEAQ. Losses at the gene ends were 1 base for V and 7 bases for J; bases not matched to a gene: 2. CDR3 region: CASSLGQGGQPQHF. CDR3 nucleotides: TGTGCCAGCAGCTTAGGACAGGGGGGGCAGCCCCAGCATTTT.

The chain recombines TRBV5-4 with TRBJ1-2, with TRBD1 matching over 8 bases. Germline V CDR1 and CDR2: SGHNT, YYREEE (reference sequence). The CDR3 has 15 residues. Trimming at V came to 3 bases and at J to 2 bases, leaving 6 bases not matched to a gene. The CDR3 sequence is CASSSYRGGNYGYTF. CDR3 bases: TGTGCCAGCAGCTCCTACAGGGGGGGGAACTATGGCTACACCTTC. Combining the CDR3 with reference TRBV5-4 and TRBJ1-2 gives the whole variable domain ETGVTQSPTHLIKTRGQQVTLRCSSQSGHNTVSWYQQALGQGPQFIFQYYREEENGRGNFPPRFSGLQFPNYSSELNVNALELDDSALYLCASSSYRGGNYGYTFGSGTRLTVV.

The chain has TRBV6-6 and TRBJ2-5, with D perhaps matching TRBD1 (6 bases). The germline gives CDR1 MNHNY, CDR2 SVGAGI (reference sequence). V was trimmed by 10 bases and J by 2 bases, leaving 20 bases between them. There are 15 residues in the CDR3. CDR3 nucleotide sequence: TGTGCCACCACGGGACGGTCGAGGGGGCAAGAGACCCAGTACTTC. This translates into CATTGRSRGQETQYF.

Only one count was recorded for this clone. The chain recombines TRBV11-2 with TRBJ1-4; the D gene is possibly TRBD1 (6 bases). V lost 2 bases and J 0 bases, leaving 10 bases between the germline ends. Germline V gene data show CDR1 as SGHAT and CDR2 as FQNNGV. This CDR3 is 16 amino acids long. The CDR3 nucleotides are TGTGCCAGCAGCTTAATCAGGGGTGCAACTAATGAAAAACTGTTTTTT. Translating it yields CASSLIRGATNEKLFF.

The genes are TRBV5-1 and TRBJ2-1; 8 bases match TRBD2. Germline CDR1 is SGHRS and CDR2 is YFSETQ. The CDR3 has 14 amino acids. The junction had 5 bases not matched to a gene; V was cut back by 4 bases and J by 5 bases. CDR3 sequence reads: CASSGAGEDNEQFF. The CDR3 DNA sequence: TGCGCCAGCAGCGGAGCGGGAGAGGACAATGAGCAGTTCTTC.

As to this clone: This sample includes further DNA sequences coding for the same CDR3. The chain has TRBV5-6 and TRBJ2-7; D possibly corresponds to TRBD2 (6 bases). Per germline, CDR1 SGHDT and CDR2 YYEEEE. CDR3 size: 12 residues. Here the CDR3 DNA reads TGTGCTAGCGGCCTCGGCGGCTACGAGCAGTACTTC. It encodes CASGLGGYEQYF.

CDR3 protein: CASSQEVYGARPGYEQYF. CDR3 DNA sequence: TGCGCCAGCAGCCAAGAGGTCTATGGAGCGAGACCGGGTTACGAGCAGTACTTC. The V call is TRBV4-3, the J call TRBJ2-7; D ambiguous. Germline CDR1 and CDR2: LGHNA and YSLEER. The CDR3 spans 18 residues. Trimming shortened V by 0 bases and J by 4 bases, and 22 bases separated the two germline ends.

This clone was observed a single time. CDR3 nucleotides: TGCGCCAGCAGCCAAGATGCCGACGACAGGGGCGAGCAGTTCTTC. It codes for CASSQDADDRGEQFF. The rearrangement uses TRBV4-1 and TRBJ2-1; 8 bases map to TRBD1. Trimming at V came to 0 bases and at J to 10 bases, leaving 8 bases not matched to a gene. The CDR3 covers 15 residues. Per germline, CDR1 MGHRA and CDR2 YSYEKL.

The genes are TRBV28 and TRBJ1-4, with a weak D call TRBD1 (6 bases). There are 14 residues in the CDR3. The V end lost 3 bases, the J end lost 7 bases, and 12 bases lay between the germline ends. Germline V gene lookup returns CDR1 MDHEN and CDR2 SYDVKM. As DNA, the CDR3 is TGTGCCAGCAGTTTTTTCAGGGGCGGTGAAAAACTGTTTTTT. Encoded protein: CASSFFRGGEKLFF.

The chain is built from TRBV27 and TRBJ2-7; TRBD2 matches at 11 bases. Unmatched junction bases numbered 4, after V lost 6 bases and J lost 3 bases. Germline values: CDR1 MNHEY, CDR2 SMNVEV (reference sequence). This CDR3 has 14 residues. CDR3 region: CASRSGTSGYEQYF. The CDR3 DNA reads as TGTGCCAGCAGATCCGGGACTAGCGGCTACGAGCAGTACTTC.

The rearrangement uses TRBV4-1 and TRBJ1-1; D remains ambiguous. This CDR3 is 14 amino acids long. Germline CDR1 is MGHRA and CDR2 is YSYEKL. Trimming left V 0 bases short and J 3 bases short, with 8 bases between. In DNA form, the CDR3 reads TGCGCCAGCAGCCAAGAGCGGTCATACACTGAAGCTTTCTTT. This codes for CASSQERSYTEAFF.

V is TRBV4-1 and J is TRBJ2-1, with 9 bases fitting TRBD2. The CDR3 consists of 18 residues. Germline trimming cut 1 base from V and 2 bases from J; bases unmatched to any gene: 9. CDR1 and CDR2 from the germline V gene are MGHRA and YSYEKL. The CDR3: CASSQGAAAGGPYNEQFF. In nucleotides, the CDR3 is TGCGCCAGCAGCCAAGGGGCAGCGGCGGGAGGGCCCTACAATGAGCAGTTCTTC.

The chain employs TRBV6-5 and TRBJ2-2; 10 bases agree with TRBD1. The CDR3 is 14 amino acids. The V gene's germline CDR1 is MNHEY and CDR2 SVGAGI. The J segment lost 6 bases and the V segment lost 10 bases, leaving 8 bases of the junction unmatched. The CDR3 DNA sequence: TGTGCCACTTCCGGGACAGGGGAAGCCGGGGAGCTGTTTTTT. Amino acids: CATSGTGEAGELFF.

The rearrangement uses TRBV9 and TRBJ2-3; D is perhaps TRBD2 (6 bases). Looked up from germline, CDR1 is SGDLS and CDR2 is YYNGEE. Trimming pared 4 bases from V and 3 bases from J, leaving 15 bases between. CDR3 length equals 15 residues. The CDR3: CASSISTGVTDTQYF. The CDR3 bases are TGTGCCAGCAGCATATCGACGGGAGTGACAGATACGCAGTATTTT.

The chain couples TRBV29-1 to TRBJ2-5, with a possible D match to TRBD1 (6 bases). Per the germline V gene, CDR1 is SQVTM and CDR2 is ANQGSEA. The CDR3 is 13 amino acids. V lost 7 bases to trimming and J lost 0 bases, with 12 bases between them. The CDR3 protein is CSGNRDNQETQYF. In nucleotides, the CDR3 is TGCAGCGGTAACAGGGATAACCAAGAGACCCAGTACTTC.

This chain links TRBV5-1 with TRBJ2-7; 7 positions match TRBD2. The V gene's germline CDR1 is SGHRS and CDR2 YFSETQ. Germline trimming cut 1 base from V and 2 bases from J; bases unmatched to any gene: 6. The CDR3 is made up of 15 amino acids. The CDR3 coding sequence is TGCGCCAGCAGCTTGTATCCGGGAGGTCCCTACGAGCAGTACTTC. This encodes CASSLYPGGPYEQYF.

This chain links TRBV5-4 with TRBJ2-7; 11 positions agree with TRBD2. Germline loops: CDR1 SGHNT, CDR2 YYREEE (reference sequence). The CDR3 runs to 15 residues. V shed 4 bases, J shed 7 bases, and the junction held 10 bases outside the gene matches. CDR3 residues: CASSPTSGRGGEQYF. The CDR3 region has the DNA TGTGCCAGCAGCCCCACTAGCGGGAGAGGGGGGGAGCAGTACTTC.

The chain uses TRBV5-6 and TRBJ2-1; 9 bases are shared with TRBD2. This CDR3 spans 15 amino acids. Per the germline V gene, CDR1 is SGHDT and CDR2 is YYEEEE. The ends lost 4 bases at V and 3 bases at J; junction bases unmatched: 5. The CDR3 is CASSPMTSGYNEQFF. In DNA, the CDR3 is TGTGCCAGCAGCCCGATGACTAGCGGCTACAATGAGCAGTTCTTC.

The rearrangement joins TRBV6-5 to TRBJ2-7; TRBD2 agrees at 7 bases. Germline CDR1 is MNHEY and CDR2 is SVGAGI. This CDR3 has 14 amino acids. Unmatched junction bases numbered 10, after V lost 7 bases and J lost 4 bases. The CDR3 reads CASTRGVGSYEQYF. CDR3 bases: TGTGCCAGCACCCGGGGGGTCGGGAGTTACGAGCAGTACTTC.

The chain employs TRBV2 and TRBJ2-1, with a tentative D call TRBD2 (5 bases). Per the germline V gene, CDR1 is SNHLY and CDR2 is FYNNEI. The CDR3 sequence is 15 residues long. With 7 bases removed from V and 0 bases from J, the gap between germline ends came to 13 bases. The CDR3, as DNA: TGTGCCAGCATTGGCACTAGTGACTCCTACAATGAGCAGTTCTTC. Protein: CASIGTSDSYNEQFF.

The V gene is TRBV6-5, the J gene TRBJ2-7, with 7 bases fitting TRBD1. Germline trimming cut 5 bases from V and 6 bases from J; bases unmatched to any gene: 10. CDR1 is MNHEY and CDR2 is SVGAGI in the germline V gene. The CDR3 spans 14 residues. Here the CDR3 DNA reads TGTGCCAGCAGTCAAGGACAGGCCGTAATCGAGCAGTACTTC. It translates to CASSQGQAVIEQYF.

The V and J genes are TRBV29-1 and TRBJ2-7, with 8 nucleotides matching TRBD1. There are 12 residues in the CDR3. The V segment lost 5 bases and the J segment 3 bases; nucleotides outside the gene matches: 3. Germline V gene data show CDR1 as SQVTM and CDR2 as ANQGSEA. The CDR3 is CSVRTGNYEQYF. DNA of the CDR3: TGCAGCGTTCGGACAGGGAACTACGAGCAGTACTTC.

This CDR3 reads CASSQGKREDEQYF. The CDR3 DNA reads as TGCGCCAGCAGCCAAGGAAAGCGGGAGGACGAGCAGTACTTC. The chain combines TRBV4-1 with TRBJ2-7; 9 bases agree with TRBD2. The germline V gene has CDR1 MGHRA and CDR2 YSYEKL. The V gene end was trimmed by 1 base and the J gene end by 5 bases; junction bases not matched to a gene: 3. The CDR3 is 14 amino acids.

CDR3: CASSSTSTAANYGYTF. CDR3 nucleotide sequence: TGTGCCAGCAGCTCGACTTCGACAGCCGCTAACTATGGCTACACCTTC. This rearrangement joins TRBV7-9 to TRBJ1-2, with D tentatively TRBD1 (5 bases). V lost 4 bases, J lost 0 bases, and 15 bases lay in between. CDR3 length: 16 amino acids. Germline CDR1 reads SEHNR; CDR2 reads FQNEAQ (reference sequence).

This chain joins TRBV4-1 and TRBJ2-1, with TRBD2 matching over 9 bases. Trimming took 3 bases from V and 0 from J; bases not matched to a gene: 6. The germline V gene encodes CDR1 MGHRA and CDR2 YSYEKL. This CDR3 region has 17 residues. The CDR3 bases are TGCGCCAGCAGCCAGGTACTAGCGGGCCGCTCCTACAATGAGCAGTTCTTC. Translated, it gives CASSQVLAGRSYNEQFF.

The J gene is TRBJ1-1, the V gene TRBV27; TRBD1 matches 10 bases. CDR3 length: 17 amino acids. V lost 6 bases, J lost 4 bases, and 14 bases stayed unmatched. From germline, CDR1 is MNHEY and CDR2 SMNVEV (reference sequence). The CDR3 nucleotides are TGTGCCAGCAGGTTAATTGGACAGGGGGTGTTAGGCACTGAAGCTTTCTTT. Translated, it gives CASRLIGQGVLGTEAFF.